The subject of this entry is one T cell receptor (beta chain). Its antigen is as yet unknown. The data are from a study of T cells in localized non-small cell lung cancer. General study points: Uninvolved nearby lung showed the greatest T cell clonality, exceeding that found in tumor.

The CDR3 length is 11 residues. Trimming removed 7 bases from V and 5 bases from J; junction bases left unmatched: 2. The germline V gene encodes CDR1 DFQATT and CDR2 SNEGSKA (reference sequence). Assay: immunoSEQ multiplex PCR; the TCRdb copy retains only in-frame clones and omits some. Among about 33,000 clones listed, about 90% were seen once. V is TRBV20-1 and J is TRBJ1-5; 7 nucleotides match TRBD1. This clonotype was obtained from a man between 35 and 75 years old with stage I lung adenocarcinoma. The sequencing here drew on peripheral blood, taken before any cancer treatment. CDR3 in amino acids: CSGTGDQPQHF. In DNA form, the CDR3 reads TGCAGTGGGACAGGAGATCAGCCCCAGCATTTT.